This TCR beta chain was found in a study of CD8 T cells in Susac syndrome. A quantity of about 0.5 to 1 ug RNA underwent reverse transcription using random hexamers. immunoSEQ multiplex PCR amplified TCR beta CDR3 across 54 Vbeta, 13 Jbeta. TCRdb re-analysed the immunoSEQ multiplex PCR reads in MiXCR, keeping a single row per CDR3 protein. The sample holds fewer than 300,000 distinct CDR3 sequences, about 88% seen once. In this sample, this clonotype turned up once. Antigen: not known. Findings of the study overall: In its TCR sequencing and HLA analysis, the study acknowledged that the number of individuals was relatively small.

The multiple sclerosis controls were treatment-naive patients affected by stable or active relapsing-remitting disease. Negative isolation was used for CD8+ and CD4+ T cells, and FACS enrichment was applied to TEMRA cells. Sequencing input: CD8+ T cells from PBMCs. This receptor was identified in a human donor with multiple sclerosis.

In DNA, the CDR3 is TGTGCCTGGAGTCCAAACTCTGGGGCCAACGTCCTGACTTTC. Its protein product is CAWSPNSGANVLTF. This rearrangement joins TRBV30 to TRBJ2-6; no definite D call. This CDR3 has 14 amino acids. Trimming took 2 bases from V and 0 from J, leaving 5 bases between them. CDR1 GTSNPN and CDR2 SVGIG come from the germline V gene (reference sequence). Looking up the rest from reference TRBV30 and TRBJ2-6 gives the full variable domain: SQTIHQWPATLVQPVGSPLSLECTVEGTSNPNLYWYRQAAGRGLQLLFYSVGIGQISSEVPQNLSASRPQDRQFILSSKKLLLSDSGFYLCAWSPNSGANVLTFGAGSRLTVL.